Reported below is one TCR beta chain. Trimming removed 0 bases at V and 1 base at J, with 10 bases between. Germline V gives CDR1 MNHNS, CDR2 SASEGT. The CDR3 extends over 16 amino acids. Clones were read by immunoSEQ multiplex PCR, and TCRdb kept only the in-frame ones, dropping some. The sample shows more than 100,000 clones, less than 95% of them seen only once. This entry comes from a study of control samples from healthy donors and cancer patients. This sequence was found in a man aged 18 to 30 in good health. The sample was blood. The chain employs TRBV6-1 and TRBJ2-4; D uncertain. The CDR3 nucleotides read TGTGCCAGCAGTGAAGCGCTTCGGATTGCCAAAAACATTCAGTACTTC. Translating it yields CASSEALRIAKNIQYF.